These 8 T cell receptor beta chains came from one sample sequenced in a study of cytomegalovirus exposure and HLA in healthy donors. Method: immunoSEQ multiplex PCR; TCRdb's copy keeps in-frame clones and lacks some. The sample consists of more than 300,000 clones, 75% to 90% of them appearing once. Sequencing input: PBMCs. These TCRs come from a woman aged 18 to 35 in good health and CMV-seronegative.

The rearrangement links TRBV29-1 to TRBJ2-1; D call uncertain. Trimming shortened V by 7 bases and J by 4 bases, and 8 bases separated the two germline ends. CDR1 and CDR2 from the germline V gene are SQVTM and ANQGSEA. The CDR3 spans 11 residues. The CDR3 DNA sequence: TGCAGCGACAAAAAATACAATGAGCAGTTCTTC. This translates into CSDKKYNEQFF.

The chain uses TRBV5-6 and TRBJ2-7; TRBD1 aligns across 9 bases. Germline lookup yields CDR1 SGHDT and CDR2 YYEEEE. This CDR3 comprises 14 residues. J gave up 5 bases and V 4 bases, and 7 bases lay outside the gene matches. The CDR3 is CASSGDREGDEQYF. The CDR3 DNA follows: TGTGCCAGCAGCGGGGACAGGGAAGGGGACGAGCAGTACTTC.

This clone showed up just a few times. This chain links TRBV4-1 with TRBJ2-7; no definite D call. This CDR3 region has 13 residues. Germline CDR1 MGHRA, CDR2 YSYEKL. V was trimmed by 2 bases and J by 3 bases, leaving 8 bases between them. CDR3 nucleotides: TGCGCCAGCAGCCAATCCCCCGGCTACGAGCAGTACTTC. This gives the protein CASSQSPGYEQYF.

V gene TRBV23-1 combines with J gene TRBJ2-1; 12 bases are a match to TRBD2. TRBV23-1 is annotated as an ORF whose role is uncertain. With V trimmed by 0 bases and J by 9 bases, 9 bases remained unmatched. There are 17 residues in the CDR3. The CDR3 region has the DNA TGCGCCAGCAGTCAATCCCCTAGCGGGAGGGTGCGAATTGAGCAGTTCTTC. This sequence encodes CASSQSPSGRVRIEQFF.

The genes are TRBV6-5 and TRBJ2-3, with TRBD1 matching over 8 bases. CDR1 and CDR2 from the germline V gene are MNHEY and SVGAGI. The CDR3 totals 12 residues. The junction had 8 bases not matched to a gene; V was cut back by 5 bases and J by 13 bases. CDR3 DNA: TGTGCCAGCAGTGAGACAGGGGCTCCGAAGTATTTT. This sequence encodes CASSETGAPKYF.

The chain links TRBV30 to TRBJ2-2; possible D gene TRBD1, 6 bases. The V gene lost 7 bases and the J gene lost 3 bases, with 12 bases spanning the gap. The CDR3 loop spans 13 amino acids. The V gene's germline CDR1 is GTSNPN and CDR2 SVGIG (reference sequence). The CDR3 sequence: CASRTDYTGELFF. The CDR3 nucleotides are TGTGCCTCTAGGACAGACTACACCGGGGAGCTGTTTTTT. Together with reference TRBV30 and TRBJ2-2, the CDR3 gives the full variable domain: SQTIHQWPATLVQPVGSPLSLECTVEGTSNPNLYWYRQAAGRGLQLLFYSVGIGQISSEVPQNLSASRPQDRQFILSSKKLLLSDSGFYLCASRTDYTGELFFGEGSRLTVL.

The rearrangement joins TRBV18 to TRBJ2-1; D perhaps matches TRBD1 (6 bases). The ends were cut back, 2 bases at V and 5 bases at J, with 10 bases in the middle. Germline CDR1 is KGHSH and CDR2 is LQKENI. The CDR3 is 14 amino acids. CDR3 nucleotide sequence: TGTGCCAGCTCACCAGTGGGGGCGGACAATGAGCAGTTCTTC. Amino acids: CASSPVGADNEQFF.

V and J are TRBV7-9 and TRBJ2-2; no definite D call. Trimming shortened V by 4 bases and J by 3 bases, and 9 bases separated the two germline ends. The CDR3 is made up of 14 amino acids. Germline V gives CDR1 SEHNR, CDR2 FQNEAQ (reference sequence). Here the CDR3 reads CASSSPLYTGELFF. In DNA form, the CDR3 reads TGTGCCAGCAGCTCTCCTCTGTACACCGGGGAGCTGTTTTTT.